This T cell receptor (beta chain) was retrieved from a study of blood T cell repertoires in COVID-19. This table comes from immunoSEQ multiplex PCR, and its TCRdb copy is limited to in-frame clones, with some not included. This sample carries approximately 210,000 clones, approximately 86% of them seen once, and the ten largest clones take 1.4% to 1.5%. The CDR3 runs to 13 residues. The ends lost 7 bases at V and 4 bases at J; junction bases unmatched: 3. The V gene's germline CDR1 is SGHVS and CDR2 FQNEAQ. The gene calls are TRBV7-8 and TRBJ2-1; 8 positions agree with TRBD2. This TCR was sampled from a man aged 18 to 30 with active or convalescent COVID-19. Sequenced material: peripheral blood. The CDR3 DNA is TGTGCCAGCATCAAGCGGGGGTACAATGAGCAGTTCTTC. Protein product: CASIKRGYNEQFF.